The rows below give T cell receptor beta chains drawn from one sample of a study of blood T cell repertoires in COVID-19. This table comes from immunoSEQ multiplex PCR, and its TCRdb copy is limited to in-frame clones, with some not included. The table includes about 330,000 clones, about 88% detected once. What was sequenced was PBMCs or T cells enriched from blood (not recorded which). All receptors come from a woman between 25 and 40 years old who had recovered from COVID-19. Each CDR3 is given with its conserved first and last residue. D genes are given only for firm matches.

D	V	J	CDR3	DNA
-	TRBV9	TRBJ1-5	CASSERMTRARNQPQHF	TGTGCCAGCAGTGAGAGGATGACCCGAGCCCGAAATCAGCCCCAGCATTTT
-	TRBV5-1	TRBJ2-1	CASSWNLQGNEQFF	TGCGCCAGCAGCTGGAACTTACAGGGAAATGAGCAGTTCTTC
TRBD1	TRBV27	TRBJ1-2	CASSRTSVDRGPDYGYTF	TGTGCCAGCAGTAGAACTTCAGTAGACAGGGGGCCGGACTATGGCTACACCTTC
-	TRBV4-1	TRBJ1-4	CASRQEGSTNEKLFF	TGCGCCAGCAGGCAAGAGGGCTCCACTAATGAAAAACTGTTTTTT
TRBD1	TRBV27	TRBJ1-4	CASRRTGNEKLFF	TGTGCCAGCAGAAGGACAGGTAATGAAAAACTGTTTTTT
-	TRBV6-5	TRBJ1-6	CASSYSPVLDSPLHF	TGTGCCAGCAGTTACTCCCCCGTACTTGATTCACCCCTCCACTTT
TRBD1	TRBV7-9	TRBJ2-5	CASSILPGQVTGETQYF	TGTGCCAGCAGCATACTACCGGGACAGGTAACCGGTGAGACCCAGTACTTC
TRBD1	TRBV7-9	TRBJ1-1	CASSAPGQGLQGAFF	TGTGCCAGCAGCGCTCCGGGACAGGGGTTACAGGGAGCTTTCTTT
-	TRBV4-1	TRBJ1-1	CASSRTLNTEAFF	TGCGCCAGCAGCCGGACATTGAACACTGAAGCTTTCTTT
TRBD1	TRBV19	TRBJ2-1	CASSSRDRGTEQFF	TGTGCCAGTAGTAGCCGGGACAGGGGCACTGAGCAGTTCTTC